A selection of T cell receptor beta chains follows, all from one sample in a study of blood T cell repertoires in COVID-19. Measured with immunoSEQ multiplex PCR; TCRdb has only the in-frame clones, and not every one. The data contain roughly 300,000 clones, about 89% of them singletons. Sample: peripheral blood. These receptor sequences come from a young man who had recovered from COVID-19. Each CDR3 is given with its conserved first and last residue. A D gene is named only where the DNA matches it firmly. Some rows have no size entry. The others give once, few or many, or a class for an expanded clone.

d_call j_call v_call clone_size cdr3_nt cdr3_aa
TRBD2 TRBJ2-1 TRBV2 - TGTGCCAGCAGGTCCGGGACTAGCTATAATGAGCAGTTCTTC CASRSGTSYNEQFF
- TRBJ2-1 TRBV4-1 - TGCGCCAGCAGCTCCCGCCGTACTATAAACAATGAGCAGTTCTTC CASSSRRTINNEQFF
- TRBJ1-1 TRBV6-5 few TGTGCCAGCAGTTACCAACAGAACACTGAAGCTTTCTTT CASSYQQNTEAFF
TRBD1 TRBJ2-3 TRBV30 - TGTGCCTGGAGTTGGGGCGGGACAGGAGATACGCAGTATTTT CAWSWGGTGDTQYF
- TRBJ1-3 TRBV7-9 - TGTGCCAGCAGCTTAGGTATCTCTGGAAACACCATATATTTT CASSLGISGNTIYF
- TRBJ1-1 TRBV12-3/TRBV12-4 - TGTGCCAGCAGTCTATTATCGGACACTGAAGCTTTCTTT CASSLLSDTEAFF
- TRBJ2-2 TRBV9 - TGTGCCAGCAGCGGACGGAGGGGTAACACCGGGGAGCTGTTTTTT CASSGRRGNTGELFF
TRBD2 TRBJ2-7 TRBV6-1 - TGTGCCAGCAGTGAATCTGTGACTAGCGGGAGCAACGAGCAGTACTTC CASSESVTSGSNEQYF
TRBD2 TRBJ2-1 TRBV11-2 once TGTGCCAGCAAACGACTAGCAGAGTACAATGAGCAGTTCTTC CASKRLAEYNEQFF
TRBD1 TRBJ1-2 TRBV4-1 few TGCGCCAGCAGCCAACGGACAGGGGGCCTATATGGCTACACCTTC CASSQRTGGLYGYTF
- TRBJ1-2 TRBV27 - TGTGCCAGCAGTTTATCCAGGGGCTCTAACTATGGCTACACCTTC CASSLSRGSNYGYTF